This T cell receptor beta chain is drawn from a study of cytomegalovirus exposure and HLA in healthy donors. The overall study: Around 83% of some 390 genotyped donors fell in the Caucasian-associated ancestry cluster. Study outcomes and limitations: Data from an earlier analysis indicated that most TCR beta V segments were productive either about 90% or about 30% of the time. Among TCR beta chains, those listed as cytomegalovirus-associated numbered about 150. Analyzed later, most CMV-associated TCR beta chains appeared HLA-restricted.

13 Jbeta primers and 60 Vbeta primers were used for the PCR. Profiling relied on immunoSEQ multiplex PCR, and the TCRdb table lists in-frame clones only, not all of them. The sample yields over 100,000 clones, around 70% seen once. Germline values: CDR1 GTSNPN, CDR2 SVGIG (reference sequence). This CDR3 spans 15 amino acids. Trimming left V 5 bases short and J 3 bases short, with 19 bases between. As to this clone: The antigen is unknown.

The receptor comes from a woman aged 70-85 years in good health and CMV-seropositive. V usage is TRBV30 and J usage is TRBJ1-1; a possible D gene is TRBD1 (6 bases). What was sequenced was PBMCs. CDR3 sequence: CAWGGGEKLYTEAFF. CDR3 nucleotides: TGTGCCTGGGGAGGGGGGGAGAAGTTGTACACTGAAGCTTTCTTT.